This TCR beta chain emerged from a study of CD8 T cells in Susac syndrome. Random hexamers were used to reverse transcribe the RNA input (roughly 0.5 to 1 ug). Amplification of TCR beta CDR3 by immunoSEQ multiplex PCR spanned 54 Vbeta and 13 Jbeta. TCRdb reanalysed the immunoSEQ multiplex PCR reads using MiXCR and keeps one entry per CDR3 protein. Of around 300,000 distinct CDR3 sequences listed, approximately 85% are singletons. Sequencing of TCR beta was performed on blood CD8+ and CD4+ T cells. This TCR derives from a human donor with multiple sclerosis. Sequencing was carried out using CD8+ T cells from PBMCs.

The DNA of the CDR3 is TGTGCCACCAGTGGGGCCAGGGGGAGTCCGGACTATGGCTACACCTTC. Its protein product is CATSGARGSPDYGYTF. The chain carries TRBV24-1 and TRBJ1-2; 7 positions agree with TRBD1. Per germline, CDR1 KGHDR and CDR2 SFDVKD. CDR3 length: 16 residues. Trimming took 5 bases from V and 3 from J; bases not matched to a gene: 11.